The 32 T cell receptor beta chains reported below all come from one sample, sequenced in a study of spatial heterogeneity in lung cancer. The time point: sample taken at primary tumor resection. MiXCR was run by TCRdb on the 5' RACE reads, yielding one entry per CDR3 protein. The sample includes approximately 40,000 distinct CDR3 sequences, under 8.5% of them seen just once. The sample in question was PBMCs, obtained at surgery. Receptor source: a female donor with early-stage non-small cell lung cancer.

This clonotype was counted a few times. V and J are TRBV7-9 and TRBJ1-6; D not certain. The CDR3 covers 17 residues. Germline V gene lookup returns CDR1 SEHNR and CDR2 FQNEAQ (reference sequence). V was trimmed by 5 bases and J by 0 bases, leaving 14 bases between them. The DNA of the CDR3 is TGTGCCAGCAGCAAAAGGACGGTGATCTCCTATAATTCACCCCTCCACTTT. Translation: CASSKRTVISYNSPLHF.

Of note for this clonotype: A much larger clone lies a single base off, so this may be a read error. CDR3 amino acids: CAWSDNPSGGLRTQYF. The CDR3, as DNA: TGTGCCTGGAGTGATAACCCCTCAGGGGGGCTACGTACGCAGTATTTT. The rearrangement joins TRBV30 to TRBJ2-3; D is perhaps TRBD1 (7 bases). Trimming removed 1 base from V and 8 bases from J, with 22 bases in between. CDR1 is GTSNPN and CDR2 is SVGIG in the germline V gene (reference sequence). This CDR3 is 16 amino acids long. Using reference TRBV30 and TRBJ2-3 for the parts outside the CDR3, the full variable domain is SQTIHQWPATLVQPVGSPLSLECTVEGTSNPNLYWYRQAAGRGLQLLFYSVGIGQISSEVPQNLSASRPQDRQFILSSKKLLLSDSGFYLCAWSDNPSGGLRTQYFGPGTRLTVL.

In this sample, this clonotype turned up many times. The chain links TRBV5-1 to TRBJ1-4; D ambiguous. Between the trimmed V and J ends, which lost 4 bases and 4 bases, there was a span of 11 bases. The CDR3 length is 14 residues. Per germline, CDR1 SGHRS and CDR2 YFSETQ. DNA of the CDR3: TGCGCCAGCAGCCTAGGACGGATTAATGAAAAACTGTTTTTT. Translating gives CASSLGRINEKLFF.

Ten or more counts support this clonotype. The rearrangement links TRBV14 to TRBJ2-5; no firm D call. V was shortened by 4 bases and J by 5 bases, with 8 bases between the two germline ends. The CDR3 runs to 12 residues. Germline CDR1 SGHDN, CDR2 FVKESK. The CDR3 is CASSRIGETQYF. CDR3 bases: TGTGCCAGCAGCCGGATCGGGGAGACCCAGTACTTC.

The chain has TRBV5-4 and TRBJ2-5; D might be TRBD1 (6 bases). CDR1 and CDR2 (germline): SGHNT, YYREEE (reference sequence). The CDR3 sequence is 15 residues long. V shed 4 bases and J shed 0 bases, with 13 bases lying between them. CDR3 coding DNA: TGTGCCAGCAGCGCACGGGACAAGTACCAAGAGACCCAGTACTTC. Translation: CASSARDKYQETQYF.

Many counts were recorded for this clonotype. The rearrangement links TRBV20-1 to TRBJ2-4; D is unclear. The CDR3 is made up of 12 amino acids. CDR1 is DFQATT and CDR2 is SNEGSKA in the germline V gene (reference sequence). The V end lost 5 bases, the J end lost 8 bases, and 13 bases lay between the germline ends. The CDR3 region has the DNA TGCAGTGCTCCAAGGAGTCAGGACATTCAGTACTTC. This sequence encodes CSAPRSQDIQYF.

This clonotype has only one observation. The chain uses TRBV6-1 and TRBJ2-7, with 9 bases aligning to TRBD2. Germline values: CDR1 MNHNS, CDR2 SASEGT. Trimming removed 1 base from V and 4 bases from J; junction bases left unmatched: 2. This CDR3 contains 14 residues. The CDR3: CASSEGSGGYEQYF. The CDR3 nucleotides read TGTGCCAGCAGTGAAGGTAGCGGGGGTTACGAGCAGTACTTC.

This clonotype was counted many times. The DNA for the CDR3 is TGTGCCAGCAGTTTATTTGGGCTAGGACTAGCGGGAGTTGACGACACCGGGGAGCTGTTTTTT. Translated, it gives CASSLFGLGLAGVDDTGELFF. The chain combines TRBV12-3 or TRBV12-4 with TRBJ2-2; 13 positions match TRBD2. The CDR3 consists of 21 residues. Unmatched junction bases numbered 15, after V lost 2 bases and J lost 3 bases.

CDR3 in DNA: TGTGCCAGCAGTCCAGGGTGGCAGCCCCAGCATTTT. It translates to CASSPGWQPQHF. The chain has TRBV2 and TRBJ1-5, with D possibly matching TRBD1 (5 bases). CDR1 and CDR2 from the germline V gene are SNHLY and FYNNEI. The ends were cut back, 5 bases at V and 7 bases at J, with 9 bases in the middle. This CDR3 spans 12 amino acids.

Ten or more counts support this clonotype. The chain has TRBV7-6 and TRBJ2-1, with D possibly being TRBD1 or TRBD2 (7 bases each). Germline V lookup: CDR1 SGHVS, CDR2 FNYEAQ. The CDR3 is 17 amino acids. The ends were cut back, 5 bases at V and 5 bases at J, with 22 bases in the middle. The CDR3 nucleotides read TGTGCCAGCAGCCCTTCAGGGGGGGGAAACAAGGACAATGAGCAGTTCTTC. This gives the protein CASSPSGGGNKDNEQFF.

Note on this clonotype: A much more abundant neighbour one base away suggests this may be a read error. The V gene is TRBV29-1, the J gene TRBJ1-2, with TRBD1 identical over 7 bases. The CDR3 totals 13 residues. Losses at the gene ends were 6 bases for V and 2 bases for J; bases not matched to a gene: 6. Germline V CDR1 and CDR2: SQVTM, ANQGSEA. CDR3 region: CSVGTEINYGYTF. DNA of the CDR3: TGCAGCGTAGGGACAGAGATCAACTATGGCTACACCTTC.

This clonotype was counted at least ten times. V gene TRBV7-2 combines with J gene TRBJ2-3; D remains unclear. The CDR3 sequence is 13 residues long. The germline V gene has CDR1 SGHTA and CDR2 FQGNSA. The ends were cut back, 5 bases at V and 4 bases at J, with 10 bases in the middle. This CDR3 is CASSTPGPDTQYF. The CDR3, as DNA: TGTGCCAGCAGCACCCCCGGGCCAGATACGCAGTATTTT.

This clonotype showed up many times. The chain uses TRBV27 and TRBJ1-1, with 9 bases matching TRBD1. J was trimmed by 5 bases and V by 8 bases; bases with no gene match: 9. The CDR3 is 14 amino acids. The germline V gene has CDR1 MNHEY and CDR2 SMNVEV (reference sequence). In nucleotides, the CDR3 is TGTGCCAGCCGTGGGGGACAGGGAGGGACTGAAGCTTTCTTT. Its translation: CASRGGQGGTEAFF.

There are many counts of this clonotype. The chain is built from TRBV6-2 or TRBV6-3 and TRBJ1-1; D remains ambiguous. The CDR3 loop spans 14 amino acids. CDR1 MNHEY and CDR2 SVGEGT come from the germline V gene. V dropped 1 base and J dropped 0 bases, with 6 bases sitting between them. DNA for the CDR3: TGTGCCAGCAGTTACTTTAGATTGAACACTGAAGCTTTCTTT. It translates to CASSYFRLNTEAFF.

This sequence joins TRBV21-1 and TRBJ1-5. TRBV21-1 is listed as a pseudogene. This CDR3 contains 15 residues. This chain's CDR3 is CASSKVRGRNQPQHF. In DNA, the CDR3 is TGTGCCAGCAGCAAAGTTCGGGGTCGCAATCAGCCCCAGCATTTT.

This clonotype has ten or more counts. The chain uses TRBV7-2 and TRBJ1-2; D gene ambiguous. V lost 5 bases, J lost 5 bases, and 18 bases lay in between. This CDR3 spans 15 amino acids. In germline, CDR1 is SGHTA, CDR2 FQGNSA. Here the CDR3 DNA reads TGTGCCAGCAGCCCCTCCGGTACCGGATATTATGGCTACACCTTC. Translated, it gives CASSPSGTGYYGYTF.

This clonotype was recorded many times. The chain links TRBV11-2 to TRBJ1-2; tentatively, D is TRBD1 (6 bases). The CDR3 loop spans 13 amino acids. Germline V gene lookup returns CDR1 SGHAT and CDR2 FQNNGV. Trimming removed 4 bases at V and 4 bases at J, with 10 bases between. The CDR3 is CASSSTTGYGYTF. The CDR3 DNA follows: TGTGCCAGCAGCTCGACGACAGGCTATGGCTACACCTTC.

The sample holds many counts of this clonotype. The chain combines TRBV29-1 with TRBJ2-5, with D perhaps TRBD1 (6 bases). This CDR3 region has 14 residues. Trimming took off 6 bases at V and 2 bases at J, with 16 bases between the two ends. Germline V gives CDR1 SQVTM, CDR2 ANQGSEA. The DNA for the CDR3 is TGCAGCGTCCAACTCTCAGGGGCTCAAGAGACCCAGTACTTC. It translates to CSVQLSGAQETQYF.

V usage is TRBV11-2 and J usage is TRBJ1-2, with no clear D. Germline CDR1 is SGHAT and CDR2 is FQNNGV. Trimming left V 1 base short and J 0 bases short, with 3 bases between. The CDR3 runs to 13 residues. The CDR3 DNA sequence: TGTGCCAGCAGCTTAGCAGCTAACTATGGCTACACCTTC. Its protein product is CASSLAANYGYTF.

This clonotype was seen more than once but under ten times. V is TRBV10-3 and J is TRBJ1-5; D possibly corresponds to TRBD1 (5 bases). Trimming removed 5 bases at V and 2 bases at J, with 13 bases between. The CDR3 covers 15 residues. In germline, CDR1 is ENHRY, CDR2 SYGVKD. This CDR3 is CAISPGTERNQPQHF. In DNA, the CDR3 is TGTGCCATCAGTCCTGGGACCGAGCGCAATCAGCCCCAGCATTTT.

There are a few counts of this clonotype. This chain uses TRBV6-1 with TRBJ2-3; D is possibly TRBD2 (6 bases). Germline-derived CDR1 and CDR2 are MNHNS and SASEGT. The CDR3 contains 14 residues. Trimming shortened V by 5 bases and J by 8 bases, and 17 bases separated the two germline ends. This CDR3 is CASSREPGLSTQYF. DNA for the CDR3: TGTGCCAGCAGTCGGGAGCCGGGACTTAGTACGCAGTATTTT.

This clonotype turned up a few times. This rearrangement joins TRBV20-1 to TRBJ1-2; maybe TRBD1 (5 bases). This CDR3 spans 10 amino acids. CDR1 and CDR2 (germline): DFQATT, SNEGSKA (reference sequence). The ends were cut back, 3 bases at V and 10 bases at J, with 9 bases in the middle. Here the CDR3 reads CSASDSYYTF. The CDR3 DNA is TGCAGTGCTAGCGACAGCTACTACACCTTC.

This clonotype was observed many times. The chain carries TRBV5-1 and TRBJ1-1, with D possibly being TRBD1 (5 bases). With 0 bases removed from V and 11 bases from J, the gap between germline ends came to 11 bases. Germline CDR1 is SGHRS and CDR2 is YFSETQ. There are 12 residues in the CDR3. CDR3 amino acids: CASSLGGGDAFF. As DNA, the CDR3 is TGCGCCAGCAGCTTGGGCGGGGGTGACGCTTTCTTT. The complete variable domain, with remaining parts taken from reference TRBV5-1 and TRBJ1-1, reads KAGVTQTPRYLIKTRGQQVTLSCSPISGHRSVSWYQQTPGQGLQFLFEYFSETQRNKGNFPGRFSGRQFSNSRSEMNVSTLELGDSALYLCASSLGGGDAFFGQGTRLTVV.

The chain uses TRBV5-1 and TRBJ1-3, with 7 bases that match TRBD1. The CDR3 has 15 amino acids. With V trimmed by 5 bases and J by 2 bases, 7 bases remained unmatched. Germline-derived CDR1 and CDR2 are SGHRS and YFSETQ. CDR3 region: CASRPTGVPGNTIYF. The CDR3, as DNA: TGCGCCAGCAGACCTACAGGGGTCCCTGGAAACACCATATATTTT.

This clonotype was found many times. The chain employs TRBV5-6 and TRBJ2-3; D not resolved. Germline lookup yields CDR1 SGHDT and CDR2 YYEEEE. The V end lost 0 bases, the J end lost 2 bases, and 7 bases lay between the germline ends. This CDR3 is built from 14 residues. The CDR3 DNA follows: TGTGCCAGCAGCTTGGGCACCTTCACAGATACGCAGTATTTT. This gives the protein CASSLGTFTDTQYF.

This clonotype was detected many times. The V call is TRBV6-5, the J call TRBJ2-7; 8 nucleotides align to TRBD2. J was trimmed by 0 bases and V by 5 bases; bases with no gene match: 9. Germline V CDR1 and CDR2: MNHEY, SVGAGI. The CDR3 is 16 amino acids. This chain's CDR3 is CASSRSGGSVSYEQYF. CDR3 bases: TGTGCCAGCAGTAGGAGCGGGGGCTCCGTCTCCTACGAGCAGTACTTC.

This clonotype is labeled medium-sized. This CDR3 is CSVGGSGEQFF. In nucleotides, the CDR3 is TGCAGCGTTGGGGGTTCAGGGGAGCAGTTCTTC. The chain joins TRBV29-1 to TRBJ2-1, with TRBD1 as a possible D gene (5 bases). CDR3 size: 11 residues. Trimming removed 4 bases at V and 10 bases at J, with 11 bases between. The germline V gene encodes CDR1 SQVTM and CDR2 ANQGSEA.

The sample holds many counts of this clonotype. J is TRBJ2-2 and V is TRBV4-1, with TRBD1 identical over 7 bases. This CDR3 is built from 14 residues. Trimming cost V 2 bases and J 6 bases; bases outside gene matches: 3. Looked up from germline, CDR1 is MGHRA and CDR2 is YSYEKL. As DNA, the CDR3 is TGCGCCAGCAGCCAACTAACAGGGGCCGGGGAGCTGTTTTTT. Its protein product is CASSQLTGAGELFF.

In its sample, this clonotype was seen many times. The chain recombines TRBV7-8 with TRBJ2-3; no firm D call. Per the germline V gene, CDR1 is SGHVS and CDR2 is FQNEAQ. V shed 5 bases and J shed 0 bases, with 9 bases lying between them. The CDR3 runs 14 residues. The CDR3 region is CASSAQPSTDTQYF. The CDR3 DNA follows: TGTGCCAGCAGCGCGCAGCCCAGCACAGATACGCAGTATTTT.

This clonotype has at least ten counts. The chain couples TRBV20-1 to TRBJ2-7; 12 nucleotides match TRBD2. The CDR3 consists of 14 residues. The V and J ends lost 6 bases and 4 bases, in that order; junction bases with no gene match: 7. Germline lookup yields CDR1 DFQATT and CDR2 SNEGSKA (reference sequence). The CDR3: CSAKLAGGRYEQYF. The CDR3, as DNA: TGCAGTGCCAAACTAGCGGGGGGCCGGTACGAGCAGTACTTC.

The chain combines TRBV18 with TRBJ2-7; 7 nucleotides align to TRBD1. Trimming cost V 5 bases and J 3 bases; bases outside gene matches: 7. Germline CDR1 is KGHSH and CDR2 is LQKENI. The CDR3 spans 14 residues. The CDR3 is CASSAQGRNYEQYF. The DNA for the CDR3 is TGTGCCAGCTCAGCACAGGGGCGGAACTACGAGCAGTACTTC.

In its sample, this clonotype was seen a few times. This sequence joins TRBV28 and TRBJ2-3, with D unresolved. In germline, CDR1 is MDHEN, CDR2 SYDVKM. Trimming removed 3 bases from V and 4 bases from J, with 5 bases in between. CDR3 size: 12 residues. The CDR3 spells CASSFTADTQYF. DNA for the CDR3: TGTGCCAGCAGTTTCACCGCAGATACGCAGTATTTT.